This T cell receptor beta chain was observed in a study of blood T cell repertoires in COVID-19. For the study at large: Sites in the United States, Italy and Spain provided acute and convalescent COVID-19 samples. PBMCs, B-cell-depleted T cells, or T cells were the source of the cDNA or gDNA that made up the material.

TCRdb's copy holds only in-frame clones and misses some; the assay was immunoSEQ multiplex PCR. The sample has under 75,000 clones, about 86% seen once. The CDR3 has 14 amino acids. The V and J ends lost 6 bases and 2 bases respectively, with 12 bases between them. In germline, CDR1 is SGHTA, CDR2 FQGNSA. Sequences were obtained from peripheral blood. The origin of this receptor is a woman aged 80 or over with active COVID-19. J is TRBJ2-3 and V is TRBV7-2, with D possibly matching TRBD2 (6 bases). CDR3 sequence reads: CASSAGNPTDTQYF. The CDR3 DNA sequence: TGTGCCAGCAGTGCGGGAAACCCCACAGATACGCAGTATTTT.